This T cell receptor (beta chain) emerged from a study of T cell clonality in common variable immunodeficiency (dated by TCRdb to the mid-2010s). Points the paper makes about the study in general: Correlations of repertoire features with clinical complications were constrained by heterogeneity among patients within the CVID cohort. Fewer deletions and N-nucleotide insertions were reportedly observed in CVID TCRbeta sequences, and highly modified clones with 13 or more V deletions were reportedly absent from CVID TCRbeta sequences. According to the authors, finding the cause of the higher clonality in CVID would require sequencing the repertoires of T cell subpopulations. Even though DNA input was the same, control samples had an average of around 82,000 unique sequences each, compared with about 32,000 in CVID samples. Fewer TCRbeta clones were shared among CVID subjects than among healthy controls (p < 0.0001). Increased TCRbeta clonality was found in CVID subjects compared with healthy controls (t-test p = 0.018), with the increase being most characteristic of about a third of subjects.

This clone has a count of ten or more. What antigen it recognizes has not been identified. The CDR3 extends 3 residues past the end of the read, so its final part is completed from the germline J gene. For sequencing input, CVID and control samples contributed equivalent amounts of genomic DNA. For every sample, a 60 bp segment covering the rearranged TCRbeta CDR3 region was amplified and then sequenced. The immunoSEQ assay, a bias-corrected multiplex PCR combined with high-throughput sequencing, was used for TCRbeta amplification. Processing in the source paper ran as follows. Every unique nucleotide sequence was considered a clone and was annotated with V, D and J genes, copy number and frequency. Sequences were labeled productive if in frame, and non-productive if out of frame or containing stop codons. As previously described, clonality was computed from Shannon's entropy. The predicted amino acid sequences of productive clones were used to derive the mean CDR3 Kyte-Doolittle hydropathy. Hierarchical clustering of scaled V gene usage was performed with the R hclust function using Manhattan distance and complete linkage. Clone sharing by CDR3 amino acid sequence was assessed by resampling 12 repertoires per group over 100 rounds. The repertoires were searched for 55 to 75 published EBV-specific TCRbeta sequences and fewer than 250 published CMV-specific TCRbeta sequences. A couple of CVID samples yielding fewer than 10,000 sequences were excluded from analysis, leaving some 40 CVID repertoires. Sourced from immuneACCESS, this table was stored by TCRdb with only in-frame sequences that have V and J called. A share of the clones is absent; for the studies checked, an unresolved V gene accounts for under half, and the remainder has no known explanation. V and J calls plus clone size are reproduced from that table; the DNA served to infer D and trimming. This sample contains roughly 79,000 clones, none of which is a singleton. Jointly, the top ten make up over 0.7% of the sample.

Predominantly Caucasian heritage was noted among both the CVID patients and the healthy controls. Heparinized peripheral whole blood samples of roughly 5 to 9 ml were obtained from each donor. Genomic DNA from adults with common variable immune deficiency (CVID) and from healthy adult controls was used to sequence TCRbeta CDR3 repertoires. A total of approximately 22 healthy adult volunteers (around 12 female and ten or so male; age range about 20 to 70 years, mean age around 32) were included in the control group. Diluted blood was density-centrifuged over Hypaque 1077 or Ficoll-Paque to isolate peripheral blood mononuclear cells. Genomic DNA was extracted from unsorted mononuclear cells by Qiagen column purification or by a centrifugation-based method. The germline V gene (reference sequence) sets CDR1 to LNHDA and CDR2 to SQIVND. Here V drops 3 bases and J drops 1 base, and the junction holds 9 bases not matched to any gene. Counted from cysteine to phenylalanine, this CDR3 has 18 amino acids. Only the CDR3 bases that were read are kept: 45 of them, in frame from base 1.

Material: peripheral blood mononuclear cells. The receptor's source is a person aged 18 to 70 in good health. The sequence links TRBV19 to TRBJ2-1, with 10 bases in between that match TRBD2. The DNA read from the CDR3 is TGTGCCAGTAGTATTAGTCTAGCGGGAGTTGTATCCTACAATGAG. Translated, this gives CASSISLAGVVSYNE. Given in full, the CDR3 is CASSISLAGVVSYNEQFF.